Listed below are T cell receptor beta chains from one sample, sequenced in a study of response to subunit inactivated influenza vaccine. One entry per CDR3 protein results from TCRdb running MiXCR on the RT-PCR reads. Of around 580,000 distinct CDR3 sequences in the sample, 14% were seen once. The material was PBMCs from blood, obtained about 13 days after vaccination. All receptors come from a man aged 50-59 years who received an inactivated influenza vaccine. Both conserved end residues are part of each CDR3. A D gene is named only where the DNA matches it firmly. Only part of the rows carry a size: once, few, many, or a class if the clone is expanded.

D gene,clone size,V gene,J gene,CDR3 DNA,CDR3 protein
NA,many,TRBV11-2,TRBJ1-2,TGTGCCAGCAGCTTAGCCCCGGCTAACTATGGCTACACCTTC,CASSLAPANYGYTF
NA,NA,TRBV12-3/TRBV12-4,TRBJ1-5,TGTGCCAGCAGTTTAGGCGTACTGCAGCCCCAGCATTTT,CASSLGVLQPQHF
TRBD2,few,TRBV6-2/TRBV6-3,TRBJ2-1,TGTGCCAGCACCGGACTAGACCCGTACAATGAGCAGTTCTTC,CASTGLDPYNEQFF
NA,many,TRBV5-1,TRBJ2-7,TGCGCCAGCAGCTTGGACAGGGCTACCTACGAGCAGTACTTC,CASSLDRATYEQYF
NA,NA,TRBV29-1,TRBJ2-5,TGCAGCGTTGGCAGAACAACCCAAGAGACCCAGTACTTC,CSVGRTTQETQYF
TRBD1,many,TRBV10-2,TRBJ1-5,TGCGCCAGCAGTGACGGAGGGGGCCAGCCCCAGCATTTT,CASSDGGGQPQHF
NA,few,TRBV5-1,TRBJ2-2,TGCGCCAGCAGGGGAGAGAACACCGGGGAGCTGTTTTTT,CASRGENTGELFF
TRBD2,NA,TRBV6-1,TRBJ2-7,TGTGCCAGCAGTGGACTAGCGGGGTTCACCTACGAGCAGTACTTC,CASSGLAGFTYEQYF
NA,NA,TRBV6-1,TRBJ2-1,TGTGCCAGCAGCAGGGCCGTTAGCTCCTACAATGAGCAGTTCTTC,CASSRAVSSYNEQFF
NA,NA,TRBV5-1,TRBJ2-7,TGCGCCAGCAGTTCAGGACACCTCGCCTACGAGCAGTACTTC,CASSSGHLAYEQYF
NA,NA,TRBV7-9,TRBJ2-5,TGTGCCAGCAGCTCCCCGGCCGCCGGGGTAACAGAAGAGACCCAGTACTTC,CASSSPAAGVTEETQYF
TRBD1,NA,TRBV6-2/TRBV6-3,TRBJ2-7,TGTGCCAGCAGCTATTCGGACAGGGTTAACCCCTACGAGCAGTACTTC,CASSYSDRVNPYEQYF
NA,few,TRBV5-1,TRBJ2-2,TGCGCCAGCAGCTTAGGCGGGACTGGAGCCGGGGAGCTGTTTTTT,CASSLGGTGAGELFF
TRBD1,few,TRBV5-1,TRBJ2-3,TGCGCCAGCAGCTTGGGGGACAGCCCTGAGGGAAAGTATTTT,CASSLGDSPEGKYF
TRBD1,few,TRBV12-3/TRBV12-4,TRBJ2-2,TGTGCCAGCAGTTCCCGGGACAGGGGAACCGGGGAGCTGTTTTTT,CASSSRDRGTGELFF
TRBD1,many,TRBV7-2,TRBJ1-1,TGTGCCAGCAGCTTAATCGGCCCAGGGGGGAACACTGAAGCTTTCTTT,CASSLIGPGGNTEAFF
TRBD2,few,TRBV5-5,TRBJ2-1,TGTGCCAGCAGCTTGCGGGGGGGCGCTTTTAATGAGCAGTTCTTC,CASSLRGGAFNEQFF
NA,NA,TRBV7-9,TRBJ1-5,TGTGCCAGCAGCGACCCCGCTATAAGCAATCAGCCCCAGCATTTT,CASSDPAISNQPQHF
NA,NA,TRBV18,TRBJ2-5,TGTGCCAGCTCACCACCGCCGGGGGAGAGAAGAGGGACCCAGTACTTC,CASSPPPGERRGTQYF
NA,few,TRBV5-1,TRBJ2-3,TGCGCCAGCAGCGTCGGACAGCTTAGCACAGATACGCAGTATTTT,CASSVGQLSTDTQYF
NA,few,TRBV7-9,TRBJ2-7,TGTGCCAGCAGCTCCTTTCAGGGGATTAAAACCTACGAGCAGTACTTC,CASSSFQGIKTYEQYF
NA,few,TRBV6-5,TRBJ2-7,TGTGCCAGCAGTTACTCGATGAGGGCGGCGGGGTACGAGCAGTACTTC,CASSYSMRAAGYEQYF
NA,NA,TRBV10-1,TRBJ2-2,TGCGCCAGCAGTGAGGCACAGGGAACCGGGGAGCTGTTTTTT,CASSEAQGTGELFF
NA,NA,TRBV15,TRBJ1-1,TGTGCCACCAGCAGAGATTTGGGGAGGAACACTGAAGCTTTCTTT,CATSRDLGRNTEAFF
NA,NA,TRBV29-1,TRBJ1-3,TGCAGCGTCCGGGGTTCGGGAAACACCATATATTTT,CSVRGSGNTIYF
TRBD1,few,TRBV27,TRBJ2-7,TGTGCCAGCAGTTTATGGCAGGGGGCCGACGAGCAGTACTTC,CASSLWQGADEQYF
NA,NA,TRBV4-1,TRBJ2-5,TGCGCCAGCAGCAGGGACGTGGAGACCCAGTACTTC,CASSRDVETQYF
NA,few,TRBV7-6,TRBJ1-3,TGTGCCAGCAGCTTGCAGTCCAGGGGACTTACCGTTGGAAACACCATATATTTT,CASSLQSRGLTVGNTIYF
TRBD1,few,TRBV6-1,TRBJ1-1,TGTGCCAGCAGGAGAGGGGGCAGCACTGAAGCTTTCTTT,CASRRGGSTEAFF
NA,few,TRBV5-6,TRBJ2-2,TGTGCCAGCAGCTTGACGATGCCCGGGGAGCTGTTTTTT,CASSLTMPGELFF
TRBD2,NA,TRBV7-9,TRBJ2-7,TGTGCCAGCAGCCCCCGCGGGGGAGGAGACTCCTACGAGCAGTACTTC,CASSPRGGGDSYEQYF
NA,NA,TRBV7-2,TRBJ2-1,TGTGCCAGTCATACGATGGGTGAGCAGTTCTTC,CASHTMGEQFF
TRBD2,few,TRBV12-3/TRBV12-4,TRBJ2-5,TGTGCCAGCAGTCCAGGACTAGCGGGACTTCCTCTACAAGAGACCCAGTACTTC,CASSPGLAGLPLQETQYF
NA,few,TRBV6-2/TRBV6-3,TRBJ1-5,TGTGCCAGCAGTTACACCGGGCTGGGGGGACATCAGCCCCAGCATTTT,CASSYTGLGGHQPQHF
NA,NA,TRBV6-2/TRBV6-3,TRBJ1-5,TGTGCCAGCAGTCCTAGGCCCTTCCATCCCCTTGGCAATCAGCCCCAGCATTTT,CASSPRPFHPLGNQPQHF
TRBD1,few,TRBV27,TRBJ1-6,TGTGCCAGCAGTTCAGGGGGGGTGAGGAATTCACCCCTCCACTTT,CASSSGGVRNSPLHF
NA,NA,TRBV18,TRBJ2-3,TGTGCCGCTGGACCCTCCACAGATACGCAGTATTTT,CAAGPSTDTQYF
NA,few,TRBV6-2/TRBV6-3,TRBJ1-5,TGTGCCAGCAGCCTTGGCGAGGGACAGCCCCAGCATTTT,CASSLGEGQPQHF
NA,NA,TRBV9,TRBJ2-3,TGTGCCAGCAGTTCGGGGATCTACGAGGATACGCAGTATTTT,CASSSGIYEDTQYF
NA,NA,TRBV29-1,TRBJ2-6,TGCAGCGTCACACAGACTGGGGCCAACGTCCTGACTTTC,CSVTQTGANVLTF
TRBD2,NA,TRBV29-1,TRBJ2-3,TGCAGCGTGGACGGACTAGCGGGAAACACAGATACGCAGTATTTT,CSVDGLAGNTDTQYF
NA,NA,TRBV7-2,TRBJ1-5,TGTGCCAGCAGCTTAGCGGGCAGGGAGGTGGATCAGCCCCAGCATTTT,CASSLAGREVDQPQHF
NA,many,TRBV7-9,TRBJ2-7,TGTGCCAGCAGCTTACCTGACAGCTACGAGCAGTACTTC,CASSLPDSYEQYF